The 23 T cell receptor beta chains given below trace back to one sample, sequenced in a study of early T cells in non-severe SARS-CoV-2 infection. One entry per CDR3 protein, called by TCRdb with MiXCR from the 5' RACE reads. Of fewer than 75,000 distinct CDR3 sequences listed, 15% to 20% are singletons. The material sequenced was whole blood, taken at baseline. The source of these receptors is an adult who was a healthcare worker with PCR-confirmed SARS-CoV-2 infection or an uninfected control (not recorded which).

This clonotype has only a few counts. V usage is TRBV11-3 and J usage is TRBJ2-1; D is perhaps TRBD2 (5 bases). The CDR3 extends over 14 amino acids. Germline V CDR1 and CDR2: SGHNT, YENEEA. Trimming took off 1 base at V and 5 bases at J, with 9 bases between the two ends. The CDR3: CASSLGRGNNEQFF. In nucleotides, the CDR3 is TGTGCCAGCAGCTTAGGACGGGGAAACAATGAGCAGTTCTTC.

The V and J genes are TRBV5-4 and TRBJ1-4, with D possibly TRBD1 on 5 matching bases. CDR1 is SGHNT and CDR2 is YYREEE in the germline V gene (reference sequence). V was shortened by 3 bases and J by 7 bases, with 16 bases between the two germline ends. The CDR3 is 15 amino acids. The CDR3 region is CASSSPGPLGEKLFF. As DNA, the CDR3 is TGTGCCAGCAGCTCCCCGGGACCTTTGGGTGAAAAACTGTTTTTT.

This clonotype was observed many times. The chain combines TRBV29-1 with TRBJ2-3; D is uncertain. The V end lost 7 bases, the J end lost 0 bases, and 17 bases lay between the germline ends. The germline V gene encodes CDR1 SQVTM and CDR2 ANQGSEA. The CDR3 runs to 15 residues. The CDR3 spells CSANPSPYSTDTQYF. CDR3 nucleotide sequence: TGCAGCGCCAACCCTTCCCCATATAGCACAGATACGCAGTATTTT.

The rearrangement uses TRBV5-4 and TRBJ2-2; possible D gene TRBD1, 6 bases. Trimming cost V 2 bases and J 1 base, with 12 bases left between them. The CDR3 spans 16 residues. Per the germline V gene, CDR1 is SGHNT and CDR2 is YYREEE (reference sequence). DNA for the CDR3: TGTGCCAGCAGCTTCTCTGGGGGCTGGAACACCGGGGAGCTGTTTTTT. It is translated as CASSFSGGWNTGELFF.

The chain links TRBV5-4 to TRBJ2-2, with 9 bases aligning to TRBD2. CDR1 and CDR2 (germline): SGHNT, YYREEE (reference sequence). V was clipped by 4 bases and J by 6 bases; unmatched bases: 10. The CDR3 extends over 16 amino acids. In DNA, the CDR3 is TGTGCCAGCAGCGGACGGCGCGGGGGGGCCTCCGGGGAGCTGTTTTTT. Translation gives CASSGRRGGASGELFF. The variable domain in full, completed from reference TRBV5-4 and TRBJ2-2, reads ETGVTQSPTHLIKTRGQQVTLRCSSQSGHNTVSWYQQALGQGPQFIFQYYREEENGRGNFPPRFSGLQFPNYSSELNVNALELDDSALYLCASSGRRGGASGELFFGEGSRLTVL.

This clonotype came up a few times. The chain links TRBV20-1 to TRBJ2-2, with 7 nucleotides matching TRBD2. CDR3 size: 17 residues. Germline lookup yields CDR1 DFQATT and CDR2 SNEGSKA (reference sequence). J lost 0 bases, V lost 0 bases, and 7 bases had no gene match. The CDR3 coding sequence is TGCAGTGCTAGAGATTCCGGGAGGCCCGCGAACACCGGGGAGCTGTTTTTT. It codes for CSARDSGRPANTGELFF.

This clonotype was seen many times. The rearrangement uses TRBV2 and TRBJ2-2; D unresolved. There are 12 residues in the CDR3. Germline assignment: CDR1 SNHLY and CDR2 FYNNEI. Between the trimmed V and J ends, which lost 7 bases and 2 bases, there was a span of 5 bases. CDR3 in DNA: TGTGCCAGCAAATCAAACACCGGGGAGCTGTTTTTT. Protein product: CASKSNTGELFF.

This sequence joins TRBV12-3 or TRBV12-4 and TRBJ2-7; D gene unclear. This CDR3 comprises 11 residues. Trimming took off 6 bases at V and 1 base at J, with 4 bases between the two ends. The CDR3 region is CASRGSYEQYF. Written as DNA, the CDR3 is TGTGCCAGCAGAGGATCCTACGAGCAGTACTTC.

This clonotype was recorded a few times. This chain joins TRBV6-6 and TRBJ1-4; tentatively, D is TRBD1 (6 bases). Germline V gives CDR1 MNHNY, CDR2 SVGAGI (reference sequence). CDR3 size: 14 residues. The V end was cut by 2 bases, the J end by 8 bases, with 12 bases between. For the CDR3, the DNA is TGTGCCAGCAGTTACGGGGGGGCGCAAGAAAAACTGTTTTTT. This translates into CASSYGGAQEKLFF.

This clonotype has a handful of counts. This sequence joins TRBV6-6 and TRBJ2-1; D call uncertain. Per the germline V gene, CDR1 is MNHNY and CDR2 is SVGAGI (reference sequence). Trimming pared 7 bases from V and 6 bases from J, leaving 19 bases between. CDR3 length equals 15 residues. This chain's CDR3 is CASTPLVYGSNEQFF. The DNA for the CDR3 is TGTGCCAGCACCCCTTTGGTTTATGGGTCCAATGAGCAGTTCTTC.

The V and J genes are TRBV5-4 and TRBJ2-1; 8 nucleotides agree with TRBD1. The V and J ends lost 4 bases and 2 bases, in that order; junction bases with no gene match: 5. CDR1 SGHNT and CDR2 YYREEE come from the germline V gene (reference sequence). CDR3 size: 15 residues. In DNA form, the CDR3 reads TGTGCCAGCAGCCGTACAGGGGGAACCTACAATGAGCAGTTCTTC. Protein product: CASSRTGGTYNEQFF.

This clonotype was found a few times. The chain recombines TRBV19 with TRBJ2-2; perhaps D is TRBD1 or TRBD2 (5 bases each). The ends were cut back, 0 bases at V and 4 bases at J, with 15 bases in the middle. This CDR3 region has 17 residues. Per germline, CDR1 LNHDA and CDR2 SQIVND (reference sequence). The CDR3 sequence: CASSIDLGGHSTGELFF. CDR3 in DNA: TGTGCCAGTAGTATAGATCTTGGAGGACATAGCACCGGGGAGCTGTTTTTT. The entire variable domain, with the rest obtained from reference TRBV19 and TRBJ2-2, is as follows: DGGITQSPKYLFRKEGQNVTLSCEQNLNHDAMYWYRQDPGQGLRLIYYSQIVNDFQKGDIAEGYSVSREKKESFPLTVTSAQKNPTAFYLCASSIDLGGHSTGELFFGEGSRLTVL.

A few counts support this clonotype. The chain has TRBV5-6 and TRBJ2-2, with D uncertain. The CDR3 is 16 residues long. Germline-derived CDR1 and CDR2 are SGHDT and YYEEEE. The ends were cut back, 3 bases at V and 3 bases at J, with 15 bases in the middle. The chain's CDR3 is CASSSQHKRDTGELFF. The CDR3 DNA follows: TGTGCCAGCAGCTCCCAACACAAACGAGACACCGGGGAGCTGTTTTTT.

This chain connects TRBV4-3 to TRBJ2-1; TRBD2 matches 7 bases. From germline, CDR1 is LGHNA and CDR2 YSLEER. Trimming cost V 1 base and J 7 bases; bases outside gene matches: 7. The CDR3 runs 15 residues. The CDR3, as DNA: TGCGCCAGCAGCCAAGGAGATCTTAGCGGGAATGAGCAGTTCTTC. Translated: CASSQGDLSGNEQFF.

This clonotype has at least ten counts. The genes are TRBV4-1 and TRBJ2-3; D gene ambiguous. Germline lookup yields CDR1 MGHRA and CDR2 YSYEKL. This CDR3 is built from 16 residues. V lost 4 bases, J lost 2 bases, and 16 bases lay in between. The CDR3 nucleotides read TGCGCCAGCAGCCGAACCCAGATTGATCACACAGATACGCAGTATTTT. This gives the protein CASSRTQIDHTDTQYF.

About this clonotype itself: At one end, the junction sequence differs from germline, possibly due to a read error. This sequence joins TRBV29-1 and TRBJ1-2; maybe TRBD1 (5 bases). There are 12 residues in the CDR3. The germline gives CDR1 SQVTM, CDR2 ANQGSEA. The CDR3 spells CSIDQKRDGYTF. CDR3 DNA: TGCAGCATTGACCAAAAAAGGGACGGCTACACCTTC.

This chain joins TRBV9 and TRBJ2-5; a weak D match, TRBD2 (7 bases). Trimming pared 2 bases from V and 1 base from J, leaving 15 bases between. The V gene's germline CDR1 is SGDLS and CDR2 YYNGEE. This CDR3 region has 16 residues. DNA of the CDR3: TGTGCCAGCAGCGTTTACGACGGGGGGCTCCAAGAGACCCAGTACTTC. It specifies CASSVYDGGLQETQYF.

This clonotype was detected only a few times. The chain is built from TRBV7-9 and TRBJ2-7; D is unresolved. In germline, CDR1 is SEHNR, CDR2 FQNEAQ (reference sequence). This CDR3 comprises 15 residues. Deletions cut 5 bases from V and 4 bases from J, with 18 bases between. The CDR3 DNA follows: TGTGCCAGCAGCCCCGAACAGAACCGACAATACGAGCAGTACTTC. It translates to CASSPEQNRQYEQYF. Supplemented by reference TRBV7-9 and TRBJ2-7, the full variable domain reads DTGVSQNPRHKITKRGQNVTFRCDPISEHNRLYWYRQTLGQGPEFLTYFQNEAQLEKSRLLSDRFSAERPKGSFSTLEIQRTEQGDSAMYLCASSPEQNRQYEQYFGPGTRLTVT.

The chain joins TRBV20-1 to TRBJ2-1, with no clear D. Trimming removed 2 bases from V and 8 bases from J, with 10 bases in between. Germline loops: CDR1 DFQATT, CDR2 SNEGSKA (reference sequence). The CDR3 consists of 12 residues. DNA of the CDR3: TGCAGTGCTAGACGCACTTCCCATGAGCAGTTCTTC. It yields the protein CSARRTSHEQFF.

V gene TRBV5-1 combines with J gene TRBJ2-7; 7 bases are a match to TRBD1. In germline, CDR1 is SGHRS, CDR2 YFSETQ. The CDR3 length is 13 residues. Trimming removed 3 bases from V and 6 bases from J; junction bases left unmatched: 6. The CDR3 sequence: CASSSQGTSEQYF. CDR3 coding DNA: TGCGCCAGCAGCTCACAGGGGACCAGCGAGCAGTACTTC. The full variable domain, in which reference TRBV5-1 and TRBJ2-7 provide the parts outside the CDR3, is KAGVTQTPRYLIKTRGQQVTLSCSPISGHRSVSWYQQTPGQGLQFLFEYFSETQRNKGNFPGRFSGRQFSNSRSEMNVSTLELGDSALYLCASSSQGTSEQYFGPGTRLTVT.

This clonotype was seen more than once but under ten times. The gene calls are TRBV5-6 and TRBJ1-2; TRBD1 matches at 8 bases. CDR3 length equals 17 residues. J gave up 0 bases and V 4 bases, and 11 bases lay outside the gene matches. Germline lookup yields CDR1 SGHDT and CDR2 YYEEEE. As DNA, the CDR3 is TGTGCCAGCAGCCTCAGGACCGGACAGGGCACTAACTATGGCTACACCTTC. Translated, it gives CASSLRTGQGTNYGYTF.

A few counts support this clonotype. The genes are TRBV2 and TRBJ2-5; 9 nucleotides line up with TRBD2. Losses at the gene ends were 1 base for V and 4 bases for J; bases not matched to a gene: 4. The CDR3 consists of 15 residues. The germline gives CDR1 SNHLY, CDR2 FYNNEI. CDR3 nucleotide sequence: TGTGCCAGCAGTGAAGTGCGGGGGGGCACAGAGACCCAGTACTTC. It encodes CASSEVRGGTETQYF.

This clonotype came up a few times. The chain employs TRBV11-2 and TRBJ2-3; D perhaps matches TRBD2 (5 bases). The germline V gene has CDR1 SGHAT and CDR2 FQNNGV. The CDR3 sequence is 12 residues long. The V and J ends lost 10 bases and 6 bases respectively, with 14 bases between them. CDR3: CATGNLGDTQYF. The CDR3 DNA reads TGTGCCACCGGGAACCTCGGGGATACGCAGTATTTT.